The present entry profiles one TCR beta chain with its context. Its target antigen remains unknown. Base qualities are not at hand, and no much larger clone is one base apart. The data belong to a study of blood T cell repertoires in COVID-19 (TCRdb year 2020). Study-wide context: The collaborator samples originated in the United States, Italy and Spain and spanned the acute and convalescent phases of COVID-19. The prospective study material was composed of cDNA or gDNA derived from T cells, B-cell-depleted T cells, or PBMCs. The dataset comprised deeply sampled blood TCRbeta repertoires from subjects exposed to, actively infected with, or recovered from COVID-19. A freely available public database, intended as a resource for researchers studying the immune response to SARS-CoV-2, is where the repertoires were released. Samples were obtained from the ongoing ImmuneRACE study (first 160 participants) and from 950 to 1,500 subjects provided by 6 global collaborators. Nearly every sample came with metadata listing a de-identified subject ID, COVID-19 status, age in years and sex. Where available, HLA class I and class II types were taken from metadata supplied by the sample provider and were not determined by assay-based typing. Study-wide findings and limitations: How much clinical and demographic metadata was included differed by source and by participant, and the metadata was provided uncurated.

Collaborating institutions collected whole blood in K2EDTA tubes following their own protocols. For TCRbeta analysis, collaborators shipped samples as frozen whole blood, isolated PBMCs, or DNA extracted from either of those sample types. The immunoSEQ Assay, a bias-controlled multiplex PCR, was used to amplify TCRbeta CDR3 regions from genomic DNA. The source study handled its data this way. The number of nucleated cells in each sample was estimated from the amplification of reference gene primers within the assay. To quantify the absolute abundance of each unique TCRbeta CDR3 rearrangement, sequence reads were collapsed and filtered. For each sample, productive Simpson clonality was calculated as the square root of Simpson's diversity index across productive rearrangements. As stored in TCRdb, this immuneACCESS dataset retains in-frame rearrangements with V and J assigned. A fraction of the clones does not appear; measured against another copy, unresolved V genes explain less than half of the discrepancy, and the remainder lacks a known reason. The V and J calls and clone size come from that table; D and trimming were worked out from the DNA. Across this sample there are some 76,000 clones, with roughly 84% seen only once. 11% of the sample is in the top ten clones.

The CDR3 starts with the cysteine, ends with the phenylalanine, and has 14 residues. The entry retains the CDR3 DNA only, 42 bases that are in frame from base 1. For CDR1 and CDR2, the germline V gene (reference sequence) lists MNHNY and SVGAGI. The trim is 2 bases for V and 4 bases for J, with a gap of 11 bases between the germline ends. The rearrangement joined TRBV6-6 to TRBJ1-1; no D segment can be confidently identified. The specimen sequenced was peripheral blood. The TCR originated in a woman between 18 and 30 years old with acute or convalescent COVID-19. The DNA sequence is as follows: TGTGCCAGCAGTTACGAGGGTATTGGCACTGAAGCTTTCTTT. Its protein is CASSYEGIGTEAFF.